The sequence of this T cell receptor beta chain was determined in a study of cytotoxic CD8 clonotypes in ibrutinib-treated CLL. The wider study: There were about 11 relapsed/refractory patients and approximately 16 treatment-naive patients, and some 18 were IGHV unmutated. Following treatment for a median around twelve months, range 6 to 36, response samples were then taken.

This CDR3 comprises 12 residues. V gave up 6 bases and J gave up 7 bases, with 12 bases separating them. From germline, CDR1 is MNHEY and CDR2 SVGAGI. The targeted sequencing depth was 1 in 200,000 to 1 in 1 million T cells. The protocol was immunoSEQ multiplex PCR, while the TCRdb copy is restricted to in-frame clones and leaves out a portion. This table holds 100,000 to 150,000 clones, 80% to 90% found once. This rearrangement joins TRBV6-5 to TRBJ1-2; no definite D call. The TCR originated in a human donor with chronic lymphocytic leukemia. The starting material was PBMCs, obtained after 24 months of ibrutinib treatment. The CDR3, as DNA: TGTGCCAGCAGGACCCCCTCATCTGGCTACACCTTC. Protein: CASRTPSSGYTF.